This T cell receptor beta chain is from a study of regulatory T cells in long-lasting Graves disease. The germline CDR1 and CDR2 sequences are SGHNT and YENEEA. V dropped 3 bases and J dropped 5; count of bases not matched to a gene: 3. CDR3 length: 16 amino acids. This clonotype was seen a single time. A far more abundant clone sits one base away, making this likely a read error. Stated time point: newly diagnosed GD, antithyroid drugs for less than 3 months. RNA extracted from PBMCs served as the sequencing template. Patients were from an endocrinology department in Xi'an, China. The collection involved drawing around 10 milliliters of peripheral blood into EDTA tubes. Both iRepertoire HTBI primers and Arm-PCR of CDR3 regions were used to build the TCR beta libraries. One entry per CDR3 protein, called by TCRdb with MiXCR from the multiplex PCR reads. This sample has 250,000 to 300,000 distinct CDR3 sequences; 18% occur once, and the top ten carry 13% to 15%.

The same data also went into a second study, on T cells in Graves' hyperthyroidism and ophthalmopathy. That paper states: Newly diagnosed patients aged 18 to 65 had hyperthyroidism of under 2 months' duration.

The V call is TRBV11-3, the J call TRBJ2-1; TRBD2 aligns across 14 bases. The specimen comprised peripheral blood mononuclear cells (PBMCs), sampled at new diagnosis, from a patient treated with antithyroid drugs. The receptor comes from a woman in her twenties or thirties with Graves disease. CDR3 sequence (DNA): TGTGCCAGCAGCTTGATGGGACTAGCGGGAGACAATGAGCAGTTCTTC. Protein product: CASSLMGLAGDNEQFF.